The clone carrying this T cell receptor (beta chain) appeared many times. The sample belongs to a study of metastatic and nonmetastatic thyroid tumors. Study-level information: Patients with malignant and benign thyroid disease provided blood and tumor or nodule tissue, whose repertoires were compared.

TCRdb re-clonotyped the PCR reads through MiXCR. Of 6,500 to 10,000 clones in the sample, approximately 25% were seen once. Thyroid surgery was preceded by no treatment in any patient. The CDR3 covers 20 residues. The germline V gene encodes CDR1 SGHTA and CDR2 FQGTGA. The V segment lost 3 bases and the J segment 5 bases; nucleotides outside the gene matches: 17. The V call is TRBV7-3, the J call TRBJ2-2; the match to TRBD2 covers 11 bases. This clonotype was sampled from a female donor with papillary thyroid cancer or a benign thyroid nodule (not recorded which). Some clones in this sample may be carry-over from other donors' samples. Sequenced material: adjacent normal tissue. This chain's CDR3 is CASSFRFPRLAGKRTGELFF. The CDR3 DNA is TGTGCCAGCAGCTTTAGGTTCCCGCGACTAGCGGGGAAGAGGACCGGGGAGCTGTTTTTT. The full variable domain, with the rest looked up from reference TRBV7-3 and TRBJ2-2, is GAGVSQTPSNKVTEKGKYVELRCDPISGHTALYWYRQSLGQGPEFLIYFQGTGAADDSGLPNDRFFAVRPEGSVSTLKIQRTERGDSAVYLCASSFRFPRLAGKRTGELFFGEGSRLTVL.